This T cell receptor beta chain is drawn from a study of blood T cell repertoires in COVID-19. How the authors handled the data: Reference gene primer amplification gave estimated nucleated cell counts. Profiling relied on immunoSEQ multiplex PCR, and the TCRdb table lists in-frame clones only, not all of them. Clonal size and the V and J genes are those of that table, whereas D and trimming came from the DNA. The sample carries about 140,000 clones, around 87% recorded once. CDR1 and CDR2 from the germline V gene are LNHDA and SQIVND (reference sequence). This CDR3 has 15 amino acids. V dropped 5 bases and J dropped 2 bases, with 13 bases sitting between them.

The sequence came from a woman aged 40 to 50 with acute or convalescent COVID-19. Input material: peripheral blood. The chain combines TRBV19 with TRBJ2-1; perhaps TRBD1 as D (6 bases). The CDR3 coding sequence is TGTGCCAGTAGTCCCACGACAGGCCCCTACAATGAGCAGTTCTTC. This sequence encodes CASSPTTGPYNEQFF.